The following is a T cell receptor beta chain sequence with its context. Antigen: not known. This sample was included in a study of Ad26.COV2.S vaccination and SARS-CoV-2 variants. Study-level background: Intramuscular Ad26.COV2.S at 5x10^10 or 1x10^11 viral particles. General study findings and limits: Measures of TCR breadth and depth may have fallen short of total T cell responses.

Regarding treatment: 19 received Ad26.COV2.S at low or high dose, single or two shots; 5 received placebo; per-sample allocation not given. Following the first vaccine or placebo injection, samples were taken on day 63. The donor was a Boston adult aged 18-55 years. The repertoire was sequenced with immunoSEQ multiplex PCR; TCRdb's copy has only in-frame clones and lacks some. The sample holds fewer than 900,000 clones, roughly 90% seen once. The CDR3 has 16 amino acids. The V end was cut by 1 base, the J end by 2 bases, with 13 bases between. In germline, CDR1 is LGHDT, CDR2 YNNKEL (reference sequence).

The sequence came from a person aged 18-65 years who received the Ad26.COV2.S COVID-19 vaccine or a placebo. The chain uses TRBV3-1 (or the pseudogene TRBV3-2) and TRBJ2-3, with D perhaps assigned TRBD1 or TRBD2 (6 bases each). Sequencing was performed on peripheral blood, taken in a trial of Ad26.COV2.S vaccine versus placebo. CDR3 DNA: TGTGCCAGCAGCCAAGGTTCGGGGGCCACCACAGATACGCAGTATTTT. It specifies CASSQGSGATTDTQYF.